This T cell receptor (beta chain) was sequenced during a study of blood T cell repertoires in COVID-19. For the study at large: PBMCs, B-cell-depleted T cells, or T cells provided the cDNA or gDNA that made up the material.

This CDR3 contains 12 residues. Trimming took 4 bases from V and 5 from J, leaving 8 bases between them. Germline CDR1 and CDR2: LGHDT and YNNKEL (reference sequence). Assay: immunoSEQ multiplex PCR; the TCRdb copy retains only in-frame clones and omits some. The repertoire holds just over 90,000 clones, with roughly 90% as singletons. The chain couples TRBV3-1 (or the pseudogene TRBV3-2) to TRBJ1-1; D remains unclear. The sequenced material came from peripheral blood. The receptor comes from a human donor with active COVID-19. The donor label of this sample is uncertain. The CDR3 nucleotides read TGTGCCAGCAGCCCCCCCGGGACTGAAGCTTTCTTT. Translation: CASSPPGTEAFF.